This T cell receptor beta chain was observed in a study of T cell responses to AZD1222 COVID-19 vaccine. Findings and limits, study-wide: The study found vaccine-associated CD4 TCRs spanning spike, dominant at 160-218 and 743-854.

Comment on this clone: Its matching antigen is unknown.

The data were produced by immunoSEQ multiplex PCR, yet TCRdb's version contains in-frame clones alone and is incomplete. The sample shows approximately 61,000 clones, around 81% of them seen only once. Timing groups of about 4 and about 12 weeks for second doses were pooled. Germline V gives CDR1 SGDLS, CDR2 YYNGEE. The CDR3 covers 12 residues. The junction had 1 base not matched to a gene; V was cut back by 7 bases and J by 4 bases. The sequence derives from an adult who received the AZD1222 COVID-19 vaccine. V is TRBV9 and J is TRBJ2-7; 11 bases are a match to TRBD1. This specimen consisted of peripheral blood, obtained 28 days after the second AZD1222 dose. CDR3 region: CASGTGGYEQYF. The CDR3 region has the DNA TGTGCCAGCGGGACAGGGGGTTACGAGCAGTACTTC. The whole variable domain, filled in from reference TRBV9 and TRBJ2-7, reads DSGVTQTPKHLITATGQRVTLRCSPRSGDLSVYWYQQSLDQGLQFLIQYYNGEERAKGNILERFSAQQFPDLHSELNLSSLELGDSALYFCASGTGGYEQYFGPGTRLTVT.